The clone carrying this T cell receptor (beta chain) was seen at least ten times. Diagnosis relied on clinical symptoms, serum thyroxine and TRAb, thyroid ultrasound and orbital computed tomography. CDR1 and CDR2 (germline): SGHRS, YFSETQ. V lost 5 bases and J 2 bases, leaving 20 bases between the germline ends. The CDR3 has 16 amino acids. These data are taken from a study of T cells in Graves' hyperthyroidism and ophthalmopathy. The TCR beta CDR3 regions underwent amplification using RNA transcripts as the source. Carried out on the TCR CDR3, a first-round RT-PCR used the HTBI primer set. One entry per CDR3 protein results from TCRdb running MiXCR on the multiplex PCR reads. The sample yields roughly 740,000 distinct CDR3 sequences, about 15% seen once.

The rearrangement uses TRBV5-1 and TRBJ2-7, with unresolved D. This TCR derives from a man between 18 and 35 years old with Graves' hyperthyroidism. The sequencing input was blood. The CDR3 region is CASRAVPSRLAYEQYF. CDR3 DNA sequence: TGCGCCAGCAGGGCCGTTCCAAGTAGGCTCGCCTACGAGCAGTACTTC.